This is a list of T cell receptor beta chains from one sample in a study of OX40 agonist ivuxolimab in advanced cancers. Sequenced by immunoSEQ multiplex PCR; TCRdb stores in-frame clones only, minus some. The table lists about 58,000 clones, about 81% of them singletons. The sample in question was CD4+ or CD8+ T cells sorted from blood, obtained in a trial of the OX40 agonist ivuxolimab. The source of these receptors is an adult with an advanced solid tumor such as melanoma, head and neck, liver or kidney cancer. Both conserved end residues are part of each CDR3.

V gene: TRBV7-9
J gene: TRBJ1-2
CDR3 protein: CASSRTPMNYGYTF

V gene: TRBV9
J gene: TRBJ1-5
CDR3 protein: CASSADGGYQPQHF

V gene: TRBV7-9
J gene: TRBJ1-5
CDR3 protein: CASSVGTGDNQPQHF

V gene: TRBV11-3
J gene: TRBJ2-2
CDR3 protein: CASNLLPNTGELFF

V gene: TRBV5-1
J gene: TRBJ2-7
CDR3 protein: CASRPPGLAVYEQYF

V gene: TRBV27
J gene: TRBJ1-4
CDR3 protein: CASSYRGGNEKLFF

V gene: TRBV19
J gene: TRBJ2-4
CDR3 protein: CASSWVPGAGQNIQYF

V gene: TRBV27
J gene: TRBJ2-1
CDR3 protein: CASSLYGRGVRSYNEQFF

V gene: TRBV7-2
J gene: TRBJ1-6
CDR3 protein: CASSLGGGRTVYSPLHF

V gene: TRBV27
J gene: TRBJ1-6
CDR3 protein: CASSDRNSPLHF

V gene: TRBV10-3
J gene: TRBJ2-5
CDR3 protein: CAITSQGGETQYF

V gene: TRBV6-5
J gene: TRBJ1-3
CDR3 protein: CASSLASGFGNTIYF

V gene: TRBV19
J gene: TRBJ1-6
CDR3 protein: CASTDRWGSPLHF

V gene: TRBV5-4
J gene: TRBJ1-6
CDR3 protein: CASSLDRVNSPLHF

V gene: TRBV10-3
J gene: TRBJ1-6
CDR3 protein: CAISDSGGDNSPLHF

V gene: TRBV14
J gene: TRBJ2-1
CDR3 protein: CASSRDSVYEQFF

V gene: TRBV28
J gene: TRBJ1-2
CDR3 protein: CASSLGGNYGYTF

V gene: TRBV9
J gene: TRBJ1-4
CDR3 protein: CASSAVLGEKLFF

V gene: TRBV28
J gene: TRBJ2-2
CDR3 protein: CASSLLGTGGPNTGELFF

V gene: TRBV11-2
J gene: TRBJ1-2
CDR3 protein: CASSFEGWGYTF

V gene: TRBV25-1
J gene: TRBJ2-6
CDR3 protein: CASSVGGQLSGANVLTF

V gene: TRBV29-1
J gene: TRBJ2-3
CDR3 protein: CSGIGFRTDTQYF

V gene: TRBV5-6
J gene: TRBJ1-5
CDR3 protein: CASSLGVQPQHF

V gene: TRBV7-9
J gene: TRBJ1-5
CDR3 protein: CASSLRIDGLQPQHF

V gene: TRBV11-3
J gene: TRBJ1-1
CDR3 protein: CASSLVGQGGTEAFF

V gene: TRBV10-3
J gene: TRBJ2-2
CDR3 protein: CAISRTDPSTGELFF

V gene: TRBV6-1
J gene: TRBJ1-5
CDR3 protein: CASSARDRGQPQHF

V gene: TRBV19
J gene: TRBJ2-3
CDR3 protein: CASPTGDYFTDTQYF

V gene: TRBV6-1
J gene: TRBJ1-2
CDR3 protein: CASNDPSTTNYGYTF

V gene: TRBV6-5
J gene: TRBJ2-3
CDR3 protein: CASSEDGTDTQYF

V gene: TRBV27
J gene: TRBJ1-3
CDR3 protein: CASRSGTGNPSGNTIYF

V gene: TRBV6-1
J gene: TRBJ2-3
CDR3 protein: CASGSTQGGTQYF

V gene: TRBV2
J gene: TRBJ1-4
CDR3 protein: CASSRQAGKLFF

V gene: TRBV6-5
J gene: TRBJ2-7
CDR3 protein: CASGGDRGHEQYF

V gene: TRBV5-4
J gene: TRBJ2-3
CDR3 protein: CASSMQEGASPDTQYF

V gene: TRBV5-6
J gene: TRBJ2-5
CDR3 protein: CASSRRTGGETQYF

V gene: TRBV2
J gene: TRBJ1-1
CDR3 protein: CASSKEMSTEAFF

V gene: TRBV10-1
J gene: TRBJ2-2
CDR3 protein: CASTPGIQGTGELFF